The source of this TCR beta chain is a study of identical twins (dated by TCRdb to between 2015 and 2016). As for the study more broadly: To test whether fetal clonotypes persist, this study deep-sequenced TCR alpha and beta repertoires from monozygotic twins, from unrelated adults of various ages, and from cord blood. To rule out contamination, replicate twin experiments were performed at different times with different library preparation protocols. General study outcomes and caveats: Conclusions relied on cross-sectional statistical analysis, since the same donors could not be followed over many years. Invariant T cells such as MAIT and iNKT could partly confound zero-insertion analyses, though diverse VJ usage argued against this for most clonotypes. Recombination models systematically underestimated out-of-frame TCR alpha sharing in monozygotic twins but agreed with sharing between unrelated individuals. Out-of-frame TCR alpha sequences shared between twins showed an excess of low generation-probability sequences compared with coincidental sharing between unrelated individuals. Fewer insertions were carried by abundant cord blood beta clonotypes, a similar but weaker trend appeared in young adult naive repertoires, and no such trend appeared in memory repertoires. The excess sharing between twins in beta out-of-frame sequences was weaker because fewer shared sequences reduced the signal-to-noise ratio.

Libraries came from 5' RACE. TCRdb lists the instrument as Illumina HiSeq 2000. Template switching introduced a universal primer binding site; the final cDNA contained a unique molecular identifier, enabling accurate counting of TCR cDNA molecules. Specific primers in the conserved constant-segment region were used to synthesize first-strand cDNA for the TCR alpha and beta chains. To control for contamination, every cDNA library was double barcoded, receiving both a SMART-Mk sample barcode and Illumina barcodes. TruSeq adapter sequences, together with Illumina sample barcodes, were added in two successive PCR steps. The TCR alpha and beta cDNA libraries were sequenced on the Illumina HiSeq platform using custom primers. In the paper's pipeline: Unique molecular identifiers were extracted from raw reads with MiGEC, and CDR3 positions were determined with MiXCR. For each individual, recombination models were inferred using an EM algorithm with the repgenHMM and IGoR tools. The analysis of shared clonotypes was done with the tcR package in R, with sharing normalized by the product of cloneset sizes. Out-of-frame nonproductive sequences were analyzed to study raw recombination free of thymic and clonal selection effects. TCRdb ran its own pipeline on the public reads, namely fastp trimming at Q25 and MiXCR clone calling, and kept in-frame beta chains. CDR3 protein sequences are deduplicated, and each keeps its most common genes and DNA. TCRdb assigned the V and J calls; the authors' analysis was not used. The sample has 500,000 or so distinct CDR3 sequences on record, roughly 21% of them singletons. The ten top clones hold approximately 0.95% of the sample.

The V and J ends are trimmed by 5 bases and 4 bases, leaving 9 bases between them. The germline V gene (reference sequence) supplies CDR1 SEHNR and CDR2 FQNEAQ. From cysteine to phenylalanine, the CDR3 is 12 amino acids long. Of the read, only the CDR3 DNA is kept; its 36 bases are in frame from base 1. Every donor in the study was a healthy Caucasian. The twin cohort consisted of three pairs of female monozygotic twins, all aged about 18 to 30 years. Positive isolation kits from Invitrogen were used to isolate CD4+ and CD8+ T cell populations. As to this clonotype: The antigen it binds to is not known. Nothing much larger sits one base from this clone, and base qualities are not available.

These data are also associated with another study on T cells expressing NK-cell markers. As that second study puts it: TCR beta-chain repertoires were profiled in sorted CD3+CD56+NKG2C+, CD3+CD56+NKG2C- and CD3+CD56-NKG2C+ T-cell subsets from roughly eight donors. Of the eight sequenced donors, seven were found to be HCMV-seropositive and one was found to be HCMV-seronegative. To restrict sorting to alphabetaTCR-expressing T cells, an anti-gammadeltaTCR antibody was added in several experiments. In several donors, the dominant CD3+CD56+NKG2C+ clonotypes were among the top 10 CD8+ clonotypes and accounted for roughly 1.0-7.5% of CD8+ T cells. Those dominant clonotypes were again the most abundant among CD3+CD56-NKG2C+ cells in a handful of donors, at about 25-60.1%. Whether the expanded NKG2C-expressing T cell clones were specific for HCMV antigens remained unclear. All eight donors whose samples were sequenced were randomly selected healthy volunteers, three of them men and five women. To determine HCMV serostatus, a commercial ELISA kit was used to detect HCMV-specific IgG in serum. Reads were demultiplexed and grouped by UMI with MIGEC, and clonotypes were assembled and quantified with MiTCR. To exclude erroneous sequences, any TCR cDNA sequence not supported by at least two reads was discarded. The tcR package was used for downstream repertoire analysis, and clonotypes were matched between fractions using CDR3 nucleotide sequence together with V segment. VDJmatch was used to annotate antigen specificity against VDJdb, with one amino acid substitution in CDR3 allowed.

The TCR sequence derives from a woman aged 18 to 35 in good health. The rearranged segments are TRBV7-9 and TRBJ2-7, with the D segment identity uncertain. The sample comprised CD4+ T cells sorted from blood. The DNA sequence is TGTGCCAGCAGCCCTCACGGTTACGAGCAGTACTTC. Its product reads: CASSPHGYEQYF.